The 16 T cell receptor beta chains reported below all come from one sample, sequenced in a study of T-cell reconstitution after alpha-beta-depleted transplantation in children. Unique molecular identifiers were used to barcode this TCRbeta library. Each CDR3 protein gets one entry after TCRdb re-called the PCR reads with MiXCR. The data show hundreds of thousands of distinct CDR3 sequences, roughly 13% seen once. Sequencing was performed on PBMCs, taken before TCRalphabeta/CD19-depleted stem cell transplant. The origin of the receptors is a girl aged 2 to 10 with congenital amegakaryocytic thrombocytopenia, due to receive a stem cell transplant.

The rearrangement links TRBV6-5 to TRBJ2-7; 9 nucleotides line up with TRBD1. The CDR3 is 16 residues long. Trimming cost V 0 bases and J 3 bases; bases outside gene matches: 6. Per germline, CDR1 MNHEY and CDR2 SVGAGI. The CDR3 loop reads CASSYSMGQGHYEQYF. The CDR3, as DNA: TGTGCCAGCAGTTACTCGATGGGACAGGGCCACTACGAGCAGTACTTC.

This clonotype was counted between two and nine times. The rearrangement links TRBV7-3 to TRBJ2-3, with D unresolved. Between the trimmed V and J ends, which lost 4 bases and 6 bases, there was a span of 11 bases. CDR3 length equals 13 residues. Germline V gene sequence: CDR1 SGHTA, CDR2 FQGTGA. As DNA, the CDR3 is TGTGCCAGCAGCTCCAGCCGGCTGGATACGCAGTATTTT. Translated: CASSSSRLDTQYF.

The sample holds many counts of this clonotype. This rearrangement joins TRBV29-1 to TRBJ2-1, with 12 bases fitting TRBD2. This CDR3 region has 13 residues. V was pared by 7 bases and J by 13 bases, with 11 bases of the junction left unmatched. Germline V gene data show CDR1 as SQVTM and CDR2 as ANQGSEA. CDR3 region: CSAPTSGSSLQFF. DNA for the CDR3: TGCAGCGCTCCGACTAGCGGGAGCTCTCTTCAGTTCTTC.

This clonotype was counted only a few times. The chain joins TRBV5-1 to TRBJ1-1; 9 bases line up with TRBD1. Germline CDR1 and CDR2: SGHRS and YFSETQ. V was clipped by 0 bases and J by 5 bases; unmatched bases: 8. The CDR3 runs 16 residues. CDR3 in amino acids: CASSLGAGQGWTEAFF. CDR3 sequence (DNA): TGCGCCAGCAGCTTGGGCGCGGGACAGGGATGGACTGAAGCTTTCTTT.

This chain joins TRBV12-3 or TRBV12-4 and TRBJ1-2; TRBD1 aligns across 10 bases. The CDR3 consists of 14 residues. V was clipped by 1 base and J by 8 bases; unmatched bases: 4. CDR3 region: CASSLGGQGKGYTF. Written as DNA, the CDR3 is TGTGCCAGCAGTTTAGGGGGACAGGGGAAGGGCTACACCTTC.

The chain is built from TRBV20-1 and TRBJ2-1; D unclear. CDR3 length equals 15 residues. Germline CDR1 and CDR2: DFQATT and SNEGSKA (reference sequence). V shed 2 bases and J shed 9 bases, with 20 bases lying between them. The CDR3, as DNA: TGCAGTGCTAGAATCGGTGGAGAGTTTCATGTTGAGCAGTTCTTC. Translating it yields CSARIGGEFHVEQFF.

This clonotype has more than one count but fewer than ten. V usage is TRBV3-1 and J usage is TRBJ1-4; D unclear. Trimming took off 2 bases at V and 0 bases at J, with 7 bases between the two ends. The germline gives CDR1 LGHDT, CDR2 YNNKEL (reference sequence). The CDR3 sequence is 15 residues long. Written as DNA, the CDR3 is TGTGCCAGCAGCCAATACGGTGCAACTAATGAAAAACTGTTTTTT. As protein: CASSQYGATNEKLFF.

This clonotype has at least ten counts. The genes are TRBV5-1 and TRBJ2-6, with 7 bases fitting TRBD2. This CDR3 spans 16 amino acids. Per germline, CDR1 SGHRS and CDR2 YFSETQ. V lost 5 bases and J lost 5; bases outside the gene matches: 10. CDR3 in amino acids: CASSLAVLTRANVLTF. The CDR3 DNA reads TGCGCCAGCAGTCTAGCGGTCCTAACTAGGGCCAACGTCCTGACTTTC.

This chain uses TRBV5-1 with TRBJ2-1; TRBD2 matches 8 bases. Germline CDR1 and CDR2: SGHRS and YFSETQ. This CDR3 has 15 amino acids. Trimming removed 4 bases from V and 4 bases from J; junction bases left unmatched: 7. DNA for the CDR3: TGCGCCAGCAGCGCACAAGCGGGAGTATACAATGAGCAGTTCTTC. Translation: CASSAQAGVYNEQFF.

This clonotype was seen many times. The V call is TRBV6-1, the J call TRBJ2-2, with 11 positions matching TRBD2. Germline CDR1 reads MNHNS; CDR2 reads SASEGT. The length of the CDR3 is 15 residues. V shed 5 bases, J shed 7 bases, and the junction held 6 bases outside the gene matches. The CDR3 reads CASSIAGGFGGELFF. For the CDR3, the DNA is TGTGCCAGCAGTATAGCGGGAGGGTTCGGCGGGGAGCTGTTTTTT.

This clonotype occurred a few times. V and J are TRBV7-9 and TRBJ2-1; 7 bases are a match to TRBD2. CDR1 and CDR2 from the germline V gene are SEHNR and FQNEAQ (reference sequence). The CDR3 is 12 residues long. The V gene end was trimmed by 5 bases and the J gene end by 9 bases; junction bases not matched to a gene: 4. The CDR3, as DNA: TGTGCCAGCAGCCGGGGAGGGTTTGAGCAGTTCTTC. Translated, it gives CASSRGGFEQFF.

Only a few counts were recorded for this clonotype. The chain carries TRBV7-9 and TRBJ2-3; maybe TRBD2 (5 bases). This CDR3 is 12 amino acids long. Germline values: CDR1 SEHNR, CDR2 FQNEAQ (reference sequence). V lost 2 bases to trimming and J lost 8 bases, with 8 bases between them. DNA of the CDR3: TGTGCCAGCAGCTTATATGGAGGTACGCAGTATTTT. Its translation is CASSLYGGTQYF.

The sample holds many counts of this clonotype. The CDR3 DNA follows: TGTGCCAGCAGTTTTACCAGTGAAAAACTGTTTTTT. Amino acid sequence: CASSFTSEKLFF. The V gene is TRBV12-3 or TRBV12-4, the J gene TRBJ1-4; D is unclear. The CDR3 has 12 amino acids. Trimming left V 3 bases short and J 7 bases short, with 6 bases between.

In this sample, this clonotype turned up many times. The chain uses TRBV28 and TRBJ2-1, with a weak D call TRBD2 (5 bases). V lost 3 bases to trimming and J lost 10 bases, with 16 bases between them. CDR1 MDHEN and CDR2 SYDVKM come from the germline V gene. This CDR3 is built from 14 residues. The CDR3 DNA is TGTGCCAGCAGTTTGGTAGCGAAAGCGGAGGAGCAGTTCTTC. Protein product: CASSLVAKAEEQFF.

This clonotype has only a few counts. This chain links TRBV20-1 with TRBJ2-5, with D tentatively TRBD1 (6 bases). CDR3 length: 13 residues. The ends were cut back, 5 bases at V and 5 bases at J, with 15 bases in the middle. Per the germline V gene, CDR1 is DFQATT and CDR2 is SNEGSKA (reference sequence). CDR3 sequence reads: CSAGQSQGETQYF. The CDR3 nucleotides are TGCAGTGCTGGGCAATCGCAGGGGGAGACCCAGTACTTC.

This clonotype appeared a few times. The chain joins TRBV6-5 to TRBJ2-3; D remains unclear. The ends were cut back, 2 bases at V and 0 bases at J, with 9 bases in the middle. CDR1 MNHEY and CDR2 SVGAGI come from the germline V gene. There are 15 residues in the CDR3. The CDR3 is CASSYMSASTDTQYF. DNA of the CDR3: TGTGCCAGCAGTTACATGTCGGCTAGCACAGATACGCAGTATTTT.